This T cell receptor beta chain was observed in a study of cytomegalovirus exposure and HLA in healthy donors. Use of 60 Vbeta and 13 Jbeta primers characterized the PCR. Profiling relied on immunoSEQ multiplex PCR, and the TCRdb table lists in-frame clones only, not all of them. The sample comprises approximately 89,000 clones, approximately 76% of which are singletons, and 1.3% to 1.5% rests with the top ten. Notes on the study in general: Previously analyzed data showed that most TCR beta V segments were productive at a frequency of about 87% or about 30%. TCR beta V- and J-gene trimming, according to a later analysis, was linked to a missense DCLRE1C variant. A later analysis by the authors found several of the most significant clusters apparently linked to common viral pathogens.

The CDR3 extends over 13 amino acids. In germline, CDR1 is MNHEY, CDR2 SVGAGI. Trimming removed 6 bases from V and 3 bases from J, with 11 bases in between. Healthy bone marrow donors made up the cohort. Turning to this clone: What it binds is not known.

Source material: PBMCs. This clonotype was sampled from a male donor in good health and CMV-seronegative. The chain combines TRBV6-5 with TRBJ1-1; D is unresolved. CDR3 amino acids: CASRARTYTEAFF. CDR3 in DNA: TGTGCCAGCAGGGCCAGAACGTACACTGAAGCTTTCTTT.